Sequencing of this T cell receptor beta chain was carried out in a study of sequential checkpoint blockade in melanoma (dated by TCRdb to between 2017 and 2020). Regarding the research as a whole: In a 1:1 randomization, patients received either first-line nivolumab then ipilimumab (arm A) or ipilimumab then nivolumab (arm B). Maintenance nivolumab was given following each of the two trial sequences. The same lesion was the source of roughly 80% of the matched pre- and post-treatment tumor biopsy pairs. Matched tumor biopsies were taken from roughly 21 patients before treatment and at week 13, after single-agent nivolumab (arm A) or ipilimumab (arm B). DNA from more than 70 pretreatment melanoma tumor samples was subjected to TCRbeta immunosequencing. Here is what the overall study found, with its caveats: In the nivolumab-first arm (arm A), pretreatment tumor TIL clonality was associated with response (P = .04). Patients whose tumor T-cell fraction and clonality increased by week 13 were about 30 times more likely to achieve clinical benefit. Tumor T-cell fraction and clonality were found to correlate with PD-L1 staining and CD8+ T-cell counts but not with mutational load. Small sample sizes and reduced statistical power limited the analyses of tumor T-cell fraction within each arm. Larger, independent patient cohorts are needed to validate the response-prediction model that combines TCR metrics and mutation burden.

This clone was counted only a few times. No cognate antigen has been identified for it. Per-base quality was not reported, and no clone a single base away is much larger than it. The immunoSEQ Assay was used to immunosequence TCRbeta CDR3 regions from genomic DNA. Prior to high-throughput sequencing, genomic DNA was amplified by bias-controlled multiplex PCR. The study's own analysis went as follows. To quantify the absolute abundance of each unique TCRbeta CDR3 region, the sequences were collapsed and filtered. Clonality, defined as 1 minus Pielou's evenness, was calculated using productive rearrangements only. To compute tumor T-cell fraction, TCRbeta template counts were normalized to usable DNA, with usable DNA estimated from several housekeeping genes. A previously published method was used to identify clones with significantly greater frequencies in on-treatment samples than in baseline samples. Imported from immuneACCESS, the table was reduced by TCRdb to in-frame sequences with V and J called. These copies leave out some clones; in studies compared against another copy, an unresolved V gene accounts for under half, and the cause of the remainder is not known. D and trimming were read from the DNA, whereas the V and J calls and clone size are those reported in that table. For this sample there are more than 2,500 clones; about a quarter appear just once. 10% to 12% of the sample goes to the ten largest clones.

The germline V gene specifies SGHNT as CDR1 and YENEEA as CDR2. From its cysteine to its phenylalanine, the CDR3 spans 15 amino acids. The CDR3 DNA has 45 bases and is translated from base 1. V is clipped by 3 bases and J by 2 bases, and the sequence between their germline boundaries is 14 bases long. The sample's treatment or condition, from its label and the paper: randomized to nivolumab then ipilimumab (arm A) or the reverse (arm B). No trial patient had received prior DNA-damaging chemotherapy. The samples were obtained from melanoma patients enrolled in CheckMate 064, an open-label, randomized phase II trial testing sequential checkpoint blockade. Genomic DNA from formalin-fixed paraffin-embedded (FFPE) tissue samples served as the input for tumor TCR sequencing.

The V and J segments used are TRBV11-3 and TRBJ2-7, with no D gene named confidently. The TCR originated in a human donor with melanoma. The source material was tumor tissue (inferred from file names), sampled from a patient given nivolumab and ipilimumab in sequence. This receptor has the CDR3 CASSLSRLGTYEQYF. The sequence in DNA is TGTGCCAGCAGCTTGTCCAGACTGGGGACCTACGAGCAGTACTTC.